The rows below give T cell receptor beta chains drawn from one sample of a study of cytomegalovirus exposure and HLA in healthy donors. Here immunoSEQ multiplex PCR was the method, and the copy in TCRdb shows in-frame clones only, minus some. In the table there are 100,000 to 150,000 clones, about 85% of which are singletons. Specimen: PBMCs. The receptor source for this set is a boy aged 10-17 years in good health and CMV-seronegative. Both conserved end residues are part of each CDR3. Fields, in order: J gene, clone size, D gene, V gene, CDR3 protein, CDR3 DNA. The D gene is left open where the match is weak. Rows may omit the clone size; those that give it use once, few, many or a size class.

>TRBJ2-7|once|.|TRBV27
CASSLSRLRRYEQYF
TGTGCCAGCAGTTTATCAAGGCTCAGGAGGTACGAGCAGTACTTC
>TRBJ1-2|.|TRBD1|TRBV2
CATKTGTNYGYTF
TGTGCCACAAAGACAGGGACCAACTATGGCTACACCTTC
>TRBJ2-7|.|.|TRBV25-1
CASTAGLYEQYF
TGTGCCAGCACGGCGGGACTCTACGAGCAGTACTTC
>TRBJ1-4|.|.|TRBV7-9
CASSPRVTNEKLFF
TGTGCCAGCAGCCCCCGAGTGACTAATGAAAAACTGTTTTTT
>TRBJ2-7|once|TRBD1|TRBV7-2
CASSSSPGTGGSYEQYF
TGTGCCAGCAGCTCGAGCCCAGGGACAGGGGGCTCCTACGAGCAGTACTTC
>TRBJ1-1|once|.|TRBV15
CATSTLIMGGTEAFF
TGTGCCACCAGCACTCTCATAATGGGAGGAACTGAAGCTTTCTTT
>TRBJ2-3|.|.|TRBV7-9
CASSPRGTGTQDTQYF
TGTGCCAGCAGCCCTAGGGGGACCGGGACACAGGATACGCAGTATTTT
>TRBJ2-1|.|.|TRBV5-1
CASSPQGGGDTEQFF
TGCGCCAGCAGCCCCCAGGGTGGGGGGGACACTGAGCAGTTCTTC
>TRBJ1-5|.|TRBD1|TRBV15
CATSSQPGTVVSNQPQHF
TGTGCCACCAGCTCACAACCCGGGACAGTGGTAAGCAATCAGCCCCAGCATTTT
>TRBJ1-1|.|.|TRBV18
CASSPSDRLMNTEAFF
TGTGCCAGCTCACCTTCCGACAGATTAATGAACACTGAAGCTTTCTTT
>TRBJ2-1|.|.|TRBV9
CASSVRCEQFF
TGTGCCAGCAGCGTCAGGTGTGAGCAGTTCTTC
>TRBJ2-1|.|TRBD1|TRBV15
CATSRSIRTGGYNEQFF
TGTGCCACCAGCAGATCAATTCGGACAGGGGGCTACAATGAGCAGTTCTTC
>TRBJ2-5|.|.|TRBV4-1
CASSQVGGSPETQYF
TGCGCCAGCAGCCAAGTCGGGGGATCCCCAGAGACCCAGTACTTC
>TRBJ2-3|.|TRBD2|TRBV7-9
CASSTTSGLTDTQYF
TGTGCCAGCAGCACCACTAGCGGCCTTACAGATACGCAGTATTTT
>TRBJ2-3|.|TRBD2|TRBV4-2
CASSPELAGDLDTQYF
TGTGCCAGCAGCCCTGAGCTAGCGGGGGACTTAGATACGCAGTATTTT
>TRBJ1-6|.|TRBD1|TRBV27
CASSLDRGATPLHF
TGTGCCAGCAGTTTAGACAGGGGCGCAACACCCCTCCACTTT
>TRBJ1-2|.|.|TRBV6-6
CASSWSREGNGYPF
TGTGCCAGCAGTTGGAGCAGGGAAGGTAATGGCTACCCCTTC
>TRBJ1-1|few|.|TRBV2
CASSGSSPRAETEAFF
TGTGCCAGCAGTGGTTCTTCCCCGCGGGCAGAAACTGAAGCTTTCTTT
>TRBJ2-1|.|TRBD2|TRBV4-2
CASSQGSLAGVFYNEQFF
TGTGCCAGCAGCCAGGGCTCCCTAGCGGGAGTTTTCTACAATGAGCAGTTCTTC
>TRBJ1-6|.|.|TRBV6-5
CASSLTGNSPLHF
TGTGCCAGCAGCCTAACGGGGAATTCACCCCTCCACTTT
>TRBJ2-5|once|TRBD2|TRBV5-4
CASSLTIAGTETQYF
TGTGCCAGCAGCTTGACTATAGCGGGAACTGAGACCCAGTACTTC
>TRBJ1-1|.|.|TRBV19
CASGLKNTEAFF
TGTGCCAGCGGTTTGAAGAACACTGAAGCTTTCTTT
>TRBJ1-1|.|TRBD1|TRBV9
CASSAGTAQENTEAFF
TGTGCCAGCAGCGCCGGGACAGCCCAAGAAAACACTGAAGCTTTCTTT
>TRBJ2-1|.|TRBD1|TRBV5-1
CASSGQNRGANEQFF
TGCGCCAGCAGCGGACAAAACAGGGGGGCCAATGAGCAGTTCTTC
>TRBJ2-5|.|TRBD2|TRBV19
CASSMSGGETQYF
TGTGCCAGTAGTATGTCGGGGGGGGAGACCCAGTACTTC
>TRBJ2-7|.|TRBD2|TRBV27
CASSLRGGQGYEQYF
TGTGCCAGCAGTTTGCGGGGGGGTCAGGGCTACGAGCAGTACTTC
>TRBJ2-7|.|TRBD2|TRBV7-9
CASSSPSKRDFSYEQYF
TGTGCCAGCAGCTCACCCTCTAAGCGGGATTTCTCCTACGAGCAGTACTTC
>TRBJ1-1|.|.|TRBV29-1
CSVLRVNTEAFF
TGCAGCGTATTGAGGGTGAACACTGAAGCTTTCTTT
>TRBJ2-3|.|.|TRBV21-1
CASSKEPTGGTDTQYF
TGTGCCAGCAGCAAAGAACCGACGGGGGGAACAGATACGCAGTATTTT
>TRBJ2-4|once|TRBD1|TRBV30
CASQTGIPLAKNIQYF
TGTGCCTCCCAGACAGGGATCCCCCTGGCCAAAAACATTCAGTACTTC
>TRBJ1-5|.|.|TRBV21-1
CASRSLQGRAQPQHF
TGTGCCAGCAGAAGTTTACAGGGTCGTGCTCAGCCCCAGCATTTT
>TRBJ1-1|.|.|TRBV29-1
CSANRLGMNTEAFF
TGCAGCGCCAACAGGCTGGGTATGAACACTGAAGCTTTCTTT
>TRBJ1-2|.|.|TRBV28
CASSLREYGYTF
TGTGCCAGCAGTTTACGAGAGTATGGCTACACCTTC
>TRBJ1-2|once|.|TRBV29-1
CSVEDLESQGINYGYTF
TGCAGCGTTGAAGATCTCGAGTCCCAGGGAATTAACTATGGCTACACCTTC
>TRBJ2-2|.|TRBD2|TRBV4-3
CASSHGGVGWNGELFF
TGCGCCAGCAGCCACGGGGGGGTGGGTTGGAACGGGGAGCTGTTTTTT
>TRBJ1-1|once|.|TRBV27
CASSTTVNTEAFF
TGTGCCAGCAGTACGACAGTGAACACTGAAGCTTTCTTT
>TRBJ2-7|.|TRBD1|TRBV28
CASRNQGAFHEQYF
TGTGCCAGCAGGAATCAGGGGGCTTTTCACGAGCAGTACTTC
>TRBJ2-7|.|.|TRBV13
CASSPTGSGHEQYF
TGTGCCAGCAGCCCTACAGGGTCGGGGCACGAGCAGTACTTC
>TRBJ2-7|.|.|TRBV9
CASSGSSYEQYF
TGTGCCAGCAGCGGGAGCTCCTACGAGCAGTACTTC
>TRBJ2-5|.|TRBD2|TRBV9
CASSVGSSGRLQETQYF
TGTGCCAGCAGCGTAGGATCCAGCGGGAGGCTCCAAGAGACCCAGTACTTC
>TRBJ2-7|few|TRBD2|TRBV15
CATSETSGGWYEQYF
TGTGCCACCAGCGAGACTAGCGGGGGTTGGTACGAGCAGTACTTC
>TRBJ2-5|.|TRBD1|TRBV5-1
CASSLPGTEEETQYF
TGCGCCAGCAGCTTACCGGGGACAGAAGAAGAGACCCAGTACTTC
>TRBJ2-5|.|TRBD1|TRBV7-9
CASSLGTGQETQYF
TGTGCCAGCAGCTTAGGGACAGGGCAAGAGACCCAGTACTTC
>TRBJ2-3|.|TRBD2|TRBV9
CASSSLFSGSEEDTQYF
TGTGCCAGCAGTTCTCTTTTTAGCGGGAGTGAGGAAGATACGCAGTATTTT
>TRBJ1-6|.|TRBD1|TRBV5-6
CASSFQITGQGRPPLHF
TGTGCCAGCAGCTTCCAAATTACGGGACAGGGGAGGCCACCCCTCCACTTT
>TRBJ2-7|.|TRBD2|TRBV7-2
CASKLYSGLAENEQYF
TGTGCCAGCAAGCTCTATTCGGGACTAGCTGAGAACGAGCAGTACTTC
>TRBJ2-5|.|.|TRBV10-3
CASSEGRETQYF
TGTGCCTCTTCCGAGGGTAGGGAGACCCAGTACTTC